Each of the 12 T cell receptor beta chains below was sequenced from the same sample in a study of prognosis after radiotherapy for stage I lung cancer. Genomic DNA served as the source from which two-round multiplex PCR generated TCR beta CDR3 amplicons. Primers specific to each TRBV and TRBJ gene were used in first-round PCR. Each CDR3 protein is one row after TCRdb ran MiXCR on the multiplex PCR reads. This table has 20,000 to 30,000 distinct CDR3 sequences, 30% appearing once. Material: PBMCs, obtained before or after stereotactic body radiation therapy (not recorded which). These receptors all come from a donor of 50 years or more with non-small cell lung cancer.

This clonotype was observed at least ten times. The rearrangement uses TRBV2 and TRBJ1-1; D remains unclear. The CDR3 sequence is 15 residues long. V lost 2 bases to trimming and J lost 5 bases, with 15 bases between them. Per the germline V gene, CDR1 is SNHLY and CDR2 is FYNNEI. The CDR3 region has the DNA TGTGCCAGCAGTGAACTGGAGCCGAGCGGGACTGAAGCTTTCTTT. As protein: CASSELEPSGTEAFF.

The rearrangement links TRBV24-1 to TRBJ2-3; TRBD2 is a possible D gene (7 bases). CDR1 is KGHDR, CDR2 SFDVKD, per germline. Trimming stripped 4 bases from V and 3 bases from J, with 16 bases between. The CDR3 covers 16 residues. CDR3 coding DNA: TGTGCCACCAGTGACCCCAAGGGGGGGGGGACAGATACGCAGTATTTT. Its translation is CATSDPKGGGTDTQYF.

The chain recombines TRBV20-1 with TRBJ2-1; D ambiguous. This CDR3 has 14 residues. The germline V and J ends were trimmed by 0 bases and 4 bases, with 10 bases remaining between them. CDR1 and CDR2 (germline): DFQATT, SNEGSKA (reference sequence). The CDR3 loop reads CSARDVGLYNEQFF. CDR3 DNA: TGCAGTGCTAGAGATGTCGGATTATACAATGAGCAGTTCTTC.

This clonotype was found many times. The chain links TRBV19 to TRBJ2-2; possible D gene TRBD2, 5 bases. The germline V gene encodes CDR1 LNHDA and CDR2 SQIVND (reference sequence). The germline V and J ends were trimmed by 11 bases and 1 base, with 17 bases remaining between them. The CDR3 runs 15 residues. CDR3 in amino acids: CACNTDSGNTGELFF. The CDR3 coding sequence is TGTGCCTGTAACACGGACTCGGGGAACACCGGGGAGCTGTTTTTT.

V gene TRBV6-5 combines with J gene TRBJ2-3; no clear D gene. CDR3 length equals 16 residues. CDR1 MNHEY and CDR2 SVGAGI come from the germline V gene. The V end lost 0 bases, the J end lost 4 bases, and 14 bases lay between the germline ends. The CDR3 region is CASSYSSPLGADTQYF. The CDR3 region has the DNA TGTGCCAGCAGTTACTCCTCCCCGCTGGGCGCAGATACGCAGTATTTT.

Remarks on this clonotype: Germline is not matched at one junction end, which may reflect a read error. J is TRBJ2-7 and V is TRBV6-2 or TRBV6-3, with D possibly TRBD1 on 6 matching bases. The CDR3 has 15 residues. Germline assignment: CDR1 MNHEY and CDR2 SVGEGT. DNA for the CDR3: TGTGCCAGCAGTCGAAACAGGGTAGCCCCCTACGAGCATTACTTC. Translated, it gives CASSRNRVAPYEHYF.

This clonotype was observed at least ten times. This chain joins TRBV5-1 and TRBJ2-2; D not resolved. CDR3 length: 15 amino acids. Germline V CDR1 and CDR2: SGHRS, YFSETQ. The V gene lost 1 base and the J gene lost 3 bases, with 10 bases spanning the gap. CDR3 nucleotides: TGCGCCAGCAGCTTGTTAGGGATTGACACCGGGGAGCTGTTTTTT. This translates into CASSLLGIDTGELFF. Full variable domain (rest looked up from reference TRBV5-1 and TRBJ2-2): KAGVTQTPRYLIKTRGQQVTLSCSPISGHRSVSWYQQTPGQGLQFLFEYFSETQRNKGNFPGRFSGRQFSNSRSEMNVSTLELGDSALYLCASSLLGIDTGELFFGEGSRLTVL.

Details on this clonotype: A much larger clonotype is one base distant, so this may be a read error. The chain combines TRBV6-2 or TRBV6-3 with TRBJ2-5, with TRBD2 as a possible D gene (6 bases). CDR3 size: 14 residues. The germline V gene has CDR1 MNHEY and CDR2 SVGEGT. CDR3 amino acids: CASSLRGGQETEYF. The CDR3 coding sequence is TGTGCCAGCAGTCTTCGGGGAGGTCAAGAGACCGAGTACTTC.

There are a few counts of this clonotype. Given a much more abundant clone one base away, this may be a read error. This chain connects TRBV28 to TRBJ1-1; 7 bases are a match to TRBD1. The germline CDR1 and CDR2 sequences are MDHEN and SYDVKM. The length of the CDR3 is 14 residues. CDR3 region: CANSFLQGTTEAFF. CDR3 coding DNA: TGTGCCAACAGTTTTTTACAGGGGACCACTGAAGCTTTCTTT.

There are many counts of this clonotype. The genes are TRBV4-2 and TRBJ2-3; 11 nucleotides match TRBD2. J gave up 8 bases and V 4 bases, and 11 bases lay outside the gene matches. This CDR3 has 16 residues. The germline V gene encodes CDR1 LGHNA and CDR2 YNFKEQ. CDR3 nucleotides: TGTGCCAGCAGCCTTGAGACTAGCGGGGCCTCGGGTACGCAGTATTTT. Its protein product is CASSLETSGASGTQYF.

Notes on this clonotype: Being one base from a much bigger clone, this may be a read error. This rearrangement joins TRBV27 to TRBJ2-5, with 7 bases aligning to TRBD1. The V gene's germline CDR1 is MNHEY and CDR2 SMNVEV (reference sequence). Germline trimming cut 3 bases from V and 6 bases from J; bases unmatched to any gene: 7. The CDR3 length is 14 residues. The CDR3 DNA is TGTGCCAGCAGTTTCGAGGGGGCGGTTAAGACCCAGTACTTC. It specifies CASSFEGAVKTQYF.

This clonotype was recorded at least ten times. V usage is TRBV19 and J usage is TRBJ1-2; 11 positions match TRBD1. The trim removed 5 bases at V and 5 bases at J, leaving 7 bases unmatched. The CDR3 extends over 15 amino acids. CDR1 is LNHDA and CDR2 is SQIVND in the germline V gene (reference sequence). CDR3 DNA: TGTGCCAGTAGTGCAAGGACAGGGGGCATTTATGGCTACACCTTC. Translation gives CASSARTGGIYGYTF.